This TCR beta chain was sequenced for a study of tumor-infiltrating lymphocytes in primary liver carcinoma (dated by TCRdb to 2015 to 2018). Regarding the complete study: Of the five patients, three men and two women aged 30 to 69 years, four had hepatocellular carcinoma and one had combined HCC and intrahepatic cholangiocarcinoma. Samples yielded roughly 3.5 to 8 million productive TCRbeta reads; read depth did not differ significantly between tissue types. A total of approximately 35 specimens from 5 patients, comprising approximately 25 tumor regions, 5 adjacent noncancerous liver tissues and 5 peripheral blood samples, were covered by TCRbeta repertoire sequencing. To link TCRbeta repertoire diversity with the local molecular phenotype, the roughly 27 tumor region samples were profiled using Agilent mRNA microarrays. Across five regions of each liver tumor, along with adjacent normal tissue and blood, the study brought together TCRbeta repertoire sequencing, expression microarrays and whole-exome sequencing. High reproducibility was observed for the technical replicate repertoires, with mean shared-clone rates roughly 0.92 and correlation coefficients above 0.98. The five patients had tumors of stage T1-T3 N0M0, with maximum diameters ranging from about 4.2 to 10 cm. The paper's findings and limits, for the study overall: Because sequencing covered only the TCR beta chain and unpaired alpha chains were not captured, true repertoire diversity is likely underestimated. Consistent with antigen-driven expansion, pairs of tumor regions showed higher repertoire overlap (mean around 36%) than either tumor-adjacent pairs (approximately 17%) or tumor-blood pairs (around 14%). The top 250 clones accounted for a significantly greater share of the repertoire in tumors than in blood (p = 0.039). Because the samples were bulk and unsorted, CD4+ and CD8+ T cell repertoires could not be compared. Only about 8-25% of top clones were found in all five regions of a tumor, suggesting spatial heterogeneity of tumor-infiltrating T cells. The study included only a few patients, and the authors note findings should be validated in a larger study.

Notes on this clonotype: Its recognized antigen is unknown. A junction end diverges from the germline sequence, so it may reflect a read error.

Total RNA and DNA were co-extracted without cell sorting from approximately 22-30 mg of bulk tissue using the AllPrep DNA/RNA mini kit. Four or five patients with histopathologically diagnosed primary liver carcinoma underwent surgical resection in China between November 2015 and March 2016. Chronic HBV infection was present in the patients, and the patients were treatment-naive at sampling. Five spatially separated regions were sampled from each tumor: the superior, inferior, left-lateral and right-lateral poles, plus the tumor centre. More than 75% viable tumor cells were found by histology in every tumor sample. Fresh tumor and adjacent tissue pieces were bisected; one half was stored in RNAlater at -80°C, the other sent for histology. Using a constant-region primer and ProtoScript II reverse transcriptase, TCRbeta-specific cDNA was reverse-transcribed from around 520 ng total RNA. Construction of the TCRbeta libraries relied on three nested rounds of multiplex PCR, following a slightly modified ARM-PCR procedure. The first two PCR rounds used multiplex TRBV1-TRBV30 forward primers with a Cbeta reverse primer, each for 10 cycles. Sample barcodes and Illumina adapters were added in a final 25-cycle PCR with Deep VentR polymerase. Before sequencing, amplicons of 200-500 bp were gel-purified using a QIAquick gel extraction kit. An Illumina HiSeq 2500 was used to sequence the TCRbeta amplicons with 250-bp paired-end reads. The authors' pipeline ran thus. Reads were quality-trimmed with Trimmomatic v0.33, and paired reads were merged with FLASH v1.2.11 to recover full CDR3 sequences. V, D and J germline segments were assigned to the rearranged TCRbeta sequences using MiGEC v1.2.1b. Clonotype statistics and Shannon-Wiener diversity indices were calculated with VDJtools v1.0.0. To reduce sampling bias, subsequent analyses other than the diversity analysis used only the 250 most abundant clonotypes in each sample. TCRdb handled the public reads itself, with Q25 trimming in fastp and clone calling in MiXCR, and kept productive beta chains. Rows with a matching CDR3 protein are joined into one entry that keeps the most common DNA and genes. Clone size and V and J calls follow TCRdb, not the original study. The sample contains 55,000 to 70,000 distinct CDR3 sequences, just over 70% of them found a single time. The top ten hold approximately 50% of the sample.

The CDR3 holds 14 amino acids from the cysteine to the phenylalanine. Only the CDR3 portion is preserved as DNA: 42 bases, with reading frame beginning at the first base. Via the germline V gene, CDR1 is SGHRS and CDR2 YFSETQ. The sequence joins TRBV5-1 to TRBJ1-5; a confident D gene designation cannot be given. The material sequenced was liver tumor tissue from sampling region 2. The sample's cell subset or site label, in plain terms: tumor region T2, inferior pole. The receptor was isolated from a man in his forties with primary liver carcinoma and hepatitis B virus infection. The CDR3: CASTLSVNDQPQHF. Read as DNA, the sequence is TGCGCCAGCACCTTGTCAGTGAACGATCAGCCCCAGCATTTT.